This is a list of T cell receptor beta chains from one sample in a study of response to subunit inactivated influenza vaccine. From the RT-PCR reads, TCRdb called clonotypes with MiXCR, one entry per CDR3 protein. The sample lists 530,000 or so distinct CDR3 sequences, 14% seen once, with roughly 10% in the top ten. The starting material was PBMCs from blood, obtained roughly 13 days after vaccination. These receptors were taken from a man over 45 who received an inactivated influenza vaccine. The CDR3 runs from the conserved cysteine through the conserved F or W. Fields, in order: clone size, CDR3 length, V gene, J gene, D gene, CDR3 protein, CDR3 DNA. The D gene is left open where the match is weak. Clone size is not always given. Where it is, it says once, few, many or a class for expanded clones.

clone size: NA
CDR3 length: 13
V gene: TRBV7-3
J gene: TRBJ2-3
D gene: NA
CDR3 protein: CASSLSDADTQYF
CDR3 DNA: TGTGCCAGCAGCTTATCGGACGCAGATACGCAGTATTTT

clone size: NA
CDR3 length: 15
V gene: TRBV18
J gene: TRBJ2-7
D gene: TRBD1
CDR3 protein: CASSPAGQGNYEQYF
CDR3 DNA: TGTGCCAGCTCACCGGCGGGACAGGGAAACTACGAGCAGTACTTC

clone size: NA
CDR3 length: 15
V gene: TRBV7-6
J gene: TRBJ1-4
D gene: TRBD1
CDR3 protein: CASSLPGQSNEKLFF
CDR3 DNA: TGTGCCAGCAGCTTACCGGGACAGAGTAATGAAAAACTGTTTTTT

clone size: few
CDR3 length: 13
V gene: TRBV6-2/TRBV6-3
J gene: TRBJ2-7
D gene: NA
CDR3 protein: CARLPTRRDEQYF
CDR3 DNA: TGTGCCAGACTACCGACCCGCAGGGACGAGCAGTACTTC

clone size: NA
CDR3 length: 15
V gene: TRBV29-1
J gene: TRBJ2-3
D gene: NA
CDR3 protein: CSGFLSRQNPDTQYF
CDR3 DNA: TGCAGCGGTTTCCTGAGCCGACAGAACCCAGATACGCAGTATTTT

clone size: NA
CDR3 length: 13
V gene: TRBV7-2
J gene: TRBJ2-1
D gene: TRBD1
CDR3 protein: CASSSPGQGVKFF
CDR3 DNA: TGTGCCAGCAGCTCCCCGGGACAGGGGGTAAAGTTCTTC

clone size: many
CDR3 length: 14
V gene: TRBV7-8
J gene: TRBJ2-3
D gene: NA
CDR3 protein: CASSQEGLTDTQYF
CDR3 DNA: TGTGCCAGCAGTCAGGAGGGACTCACAGATACGCAGTATTTT

clone size: few
CDR3 length: 15
V gene: TRBV4-2
J gene: TRBJ1-2
D gene: TRBD1
CDR3 protein: CASSQSRDSFYGYTF
CDR3 DNA: TGTGCCAGCAGCCAGTCCCGGGACAGTTTCTATGGCTACACCTTC

clone size: many
CDR3 length: 17
V gene: TRBV24-1
J gene: TRBJ2-2
D gene: TRBD2
CDR3 protein: CATSEPGLAGDTGELFF
CDR3 DNA: TGTGCCACCAGTGAACCGGGACTAGCGGGAGACACCGGGGAGCTGTTTTTT

clone size: NA
CDR3 length: 18
V gene: TRBV20-1
J gene: TRBJ2-1
D gene: TRBD2
CDR3 protein: CSAISSKGLAGPWGEQFF
CDR3 DNA: TGCAGTGCTATCTCCTCCAAAGGACTAGCGGGCCCCTGGGGTGAGCAGTTCTTC

clone size: NA
CDR3 length: 14
V gene: TRBV20-1
J gene: TRBJ1-5
D gene: NA
CDR3 protein: CSSSLGQSNQPQHF
CDR3 DNA: TGCAGTTCCTCTTTAGGACAGAGCAATCAGCCCCAGCATTTT

clone size: few
CDR3 length: 19
V gene: TRBV11-1
J gene: TRBJ2-7
D gene: NA
CDR3 protein: CASSVGLGTGPFNSYEQYF
CDR3 DNA: TGTGCCAGCAGCGTGGGACTGGGGACGGGTCCCTTTAACTCCTACGAGCAGTACTTC

clone size: many
CDR3 length: 18
V gene: TRBV5-1
J gene: TRBJ2-7
D gene: TRBD2
CDR3 protein: CASSRTTSGSGEAYEQYF
CDR3 DNA: TGCGCCAGCAGCCGGACGACTAGCGGGAGCGGGGAAGCCTACGAGCAGTACTTC

clone size: few
CDR3 length: 14
V gene: TRBV5-5
J gene: TRBJ2-5
D gene: NA
CDR3 protein: CASSLKGVQETQYF
CDR3 DNA: TGTGCCAGCAGTCTTAAGGGGGTTCAAGAGACCCAGTACTTC

clone size: NA
CDR3 length: 13
V gene: TRBV7-9
J gene: TRBJ2-5
D gene: NA
CDR3 protein: CASSWGSLETQYF
CDR3 DNA: TGTGCCAGCAGCTGGGGCTCGTTGGAGACCCAGTACTTC

clone size: few
CDR3 length: 13
V gene: TRBV29-1
J gene: TRBJ2-1
D gene: TRBD2
CDR3 protein: CSVEGRVYNEQFF
CDR3 DNA: TGCAGCGTTGAGGGGAGGGTATACAATGAGCAGTTCTTC

clone size: few
CDR3 length: 15
V gene: TRBV12-3/TRBV12-4
J gene: TRBJ2-1
D gene: TRBD2
CDR3 protein: CASGRSSGRGNEQFF
CDR3 DNA: TGTGCCAGTGGAAGGAGTAGCGGGAGGGGAAATGAGCAGTTCTTC

clone size: few
CDR3 length: 17
V gene: TRBV4-3
J gene: TRBJ1-4
D gene: NA
CDR3 protein: CASSQDPPPRVREKLFF
CDR3 DNA: TGCGCCAGCAGCCAAGATCCCCCCCCCAGGGTCAGGGAAAAACTGTTTTTT

clone size: few
CDR3 length: 12
V gene: TRBV3-1
J gene: TRBJ1-4
D gene: NA
CDR3 protein: CASSQLGEKLFF
CDR3 DNA: TGTGCCAGCAGCCAATTGGGGGAAAAACTGTTTTTT

clone size: many
CDR3 length: 16
V gene: TRBV14
J gene: TRBJ2-7
D gene: TRBD1
CDR3 protein: CASSQHPRTGNHEQYF
CDR3 DNA: TGTGCCAGCAGCCAACACCCGCGGACAGGTAACCACGAGCAGTACTTC

clone size: NA
CDR3 length: 16
V gene: TRBV20-1
J gene: TRBJ2-3
D gene: TRBD2
CDR3 protein: CSASEVSGGSTDTQYF
CDR3 DNA: TGCAGTGCTAGTGAGGTTAGCGGGGGTAGCACAGATACGCAGTATTTT

clone size: few
CDR3 length: 15
V gene: TRBV5-1
J gene: TRBJ2-3
D gene: NA
CDR3 protein: CASRQEVSSTDTQYF
CDR3 DNA: TGCGCCAGCAGACAAGAAGTTTCTAGCACAGATACGCAGTATTTT

clone size: few
CDR3 length: 14
V gene: TRBV7-2
J gene: TRBJ1-2
D gene: TRBD1
CDR3 protein: CASSLDRSGGGYTF
CDR3 DNA: TGTGCCAGCAGCTTAGATCGGTCAGGGGGAGGCTACACCTTC

clone size: NA
CDR3 length: 15
V gene: TRBV5-1
J gene: TRBJ1-1
D gene: NA
CDR3 protein: CASSFGGISNTEAFF
CDR3 DNA: TGCGCCAGCAGCTTTGGAGGGATTTCGAACACTGAAGCTTTCTTT

clone size: few
CDR3 length: 16
V gene: TRBV7-2
J gene: TRBJ2-3
D gene: TRBD2
CDR3 protein: CASSLVGTSGADTQYF
CDR3 DNA: TGTGCCAGCAGCTTAGTTGGGACTAGCGGGGCAGATACGCAGTATTTT

clone size: many
CDR3 length: 14
V gene: TRBV7-3
J gene: TRBJ2-3
D gene: NA
CDR3 protein: CASSLTGSTDTQYF
CDR3 DNA: TGTGCCAGCAGCTTAACGGGGAGCACAGATACGCAGTATTTT

clone size: NA
CDR3 length: 15
V gene: TRBV18
J gene: TRBJ1-5
D gene: TRBD1
CDR3 protein: CASSPPGQGAQPQHF
CDR3 DNA: TGTGCCAGCTCACCACCGGGACAGGGGGCCCAGCCCCAGCATTTT

clone size: few
CDR3 length: 16
V gene: TRBV3-1
J gene: TRBJ1-4
D gene: TRBD1
CDR3 protein: CASSRSRTGGGEKLFF
CDR3 DNA: TGTGCCAGCAGCCGAAGCCGGACAGGGGGAGGTGAAAAACTGTTTTTT